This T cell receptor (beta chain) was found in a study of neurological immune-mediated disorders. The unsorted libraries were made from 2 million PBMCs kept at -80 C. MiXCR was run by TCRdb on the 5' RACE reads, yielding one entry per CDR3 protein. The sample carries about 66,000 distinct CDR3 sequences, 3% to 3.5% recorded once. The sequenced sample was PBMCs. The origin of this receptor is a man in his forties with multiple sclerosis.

The CDR3 DNA reads as TGTGCCACAGGACTAGCGGGTGGGACCGGGGAGCTGTTTTTT. Translating it yields CATGLAGGTGELFF. The V and J genes are TRBV24-1 and TRBJ2-2, with TRBD2 matching 11 bases. Germline values: CDR1 KGHDR, CDR2 SFDVKD. The CDR3 contains 14 residues. V shed 10 bases and J 5 bases; nucleotides not matched to a gene: 5.